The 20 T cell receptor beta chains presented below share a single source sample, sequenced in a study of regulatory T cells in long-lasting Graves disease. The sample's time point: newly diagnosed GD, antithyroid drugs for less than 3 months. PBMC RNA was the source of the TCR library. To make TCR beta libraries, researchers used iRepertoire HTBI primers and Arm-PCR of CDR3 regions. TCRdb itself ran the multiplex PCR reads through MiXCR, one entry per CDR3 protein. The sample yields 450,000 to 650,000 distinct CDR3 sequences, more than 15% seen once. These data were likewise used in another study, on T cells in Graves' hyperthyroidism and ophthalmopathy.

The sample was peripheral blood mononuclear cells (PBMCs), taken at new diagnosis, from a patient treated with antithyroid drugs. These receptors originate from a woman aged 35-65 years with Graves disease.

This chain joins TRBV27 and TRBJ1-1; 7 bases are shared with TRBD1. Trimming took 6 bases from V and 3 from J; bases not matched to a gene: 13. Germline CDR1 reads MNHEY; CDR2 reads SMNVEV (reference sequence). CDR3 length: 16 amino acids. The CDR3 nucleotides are TGTGCCAGCAGAACCCAGGGGGGCAGGAGGGACACTGAAGCTTTCTTT. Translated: CASRTQGGRRDTEAFF.

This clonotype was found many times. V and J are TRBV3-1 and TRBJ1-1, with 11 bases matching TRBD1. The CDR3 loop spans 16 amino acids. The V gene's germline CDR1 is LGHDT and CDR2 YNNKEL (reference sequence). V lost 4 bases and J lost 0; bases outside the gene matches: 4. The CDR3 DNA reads TGTGCCAGCAGCCTCCGGACAGGGGGCGTGAACACTGAAGCTTTCTTT. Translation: CASSLRTGGVNTEAFF.

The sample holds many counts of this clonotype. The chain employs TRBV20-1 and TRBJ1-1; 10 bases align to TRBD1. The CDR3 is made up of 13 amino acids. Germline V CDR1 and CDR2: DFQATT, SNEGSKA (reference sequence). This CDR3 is CIPGQGGNTEAFF. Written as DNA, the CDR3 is TGCATCCCCGGACAGGGGGGGAACACTGAAGCTTTCTTT.

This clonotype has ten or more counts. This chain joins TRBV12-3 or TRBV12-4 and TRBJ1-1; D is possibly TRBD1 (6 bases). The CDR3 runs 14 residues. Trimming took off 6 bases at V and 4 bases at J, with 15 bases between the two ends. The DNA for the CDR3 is TGTGCCAGCAGCAAGGCCCAGGGGTCCACTGAAGCTTTCTTT. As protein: CASSKAQGSTEAFF.

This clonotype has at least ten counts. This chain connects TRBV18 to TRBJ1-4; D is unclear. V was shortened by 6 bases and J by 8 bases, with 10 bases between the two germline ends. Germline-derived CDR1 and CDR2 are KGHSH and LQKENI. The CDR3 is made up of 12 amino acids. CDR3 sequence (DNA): TGTGCCAGCTCTGGACTAAGCGAAAAACTGTTTTTT. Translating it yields CASSGLSEKLFF.

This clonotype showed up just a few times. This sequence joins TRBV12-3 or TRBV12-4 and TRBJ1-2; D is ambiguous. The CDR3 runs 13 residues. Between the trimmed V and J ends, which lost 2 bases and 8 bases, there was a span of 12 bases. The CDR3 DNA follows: TGTGCCAGCAGTTTAACTTCAGGTAGAGGCTACACCTTC. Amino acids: CASSLTSGRGYTF.

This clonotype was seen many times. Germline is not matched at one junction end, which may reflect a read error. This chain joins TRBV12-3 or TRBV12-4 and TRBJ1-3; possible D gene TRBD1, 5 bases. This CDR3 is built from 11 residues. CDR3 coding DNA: TGTGCCAGCAGTTTTGCCGGGACTCCCAATTTT. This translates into CASSFAGTPNF.

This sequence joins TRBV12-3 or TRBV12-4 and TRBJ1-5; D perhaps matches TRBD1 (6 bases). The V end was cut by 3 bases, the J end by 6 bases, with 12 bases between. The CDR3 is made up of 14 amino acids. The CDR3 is CASSFRDTRQPQHF. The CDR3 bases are TGTGCCAGCAGTTTTAGGGACACACGTCAGCCCCAGCATTTT.

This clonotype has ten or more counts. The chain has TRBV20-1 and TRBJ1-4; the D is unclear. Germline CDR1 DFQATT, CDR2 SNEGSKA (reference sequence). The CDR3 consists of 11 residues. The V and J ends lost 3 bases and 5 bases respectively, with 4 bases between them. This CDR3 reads CSARLNEKLFF. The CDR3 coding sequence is TGCAGTGCTAGGCTGAATGAAAAACTGTTTTTT.

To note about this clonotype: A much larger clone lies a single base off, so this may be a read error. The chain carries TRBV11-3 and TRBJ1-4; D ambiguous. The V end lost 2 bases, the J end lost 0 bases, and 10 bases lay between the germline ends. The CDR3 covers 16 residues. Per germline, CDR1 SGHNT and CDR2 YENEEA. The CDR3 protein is CASSLSAGSTNEKLFF. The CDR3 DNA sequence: TGTGCCAGCAGCTTAAGCGCGGGGTCAACTAATGAAAAACTGTTTTTT.

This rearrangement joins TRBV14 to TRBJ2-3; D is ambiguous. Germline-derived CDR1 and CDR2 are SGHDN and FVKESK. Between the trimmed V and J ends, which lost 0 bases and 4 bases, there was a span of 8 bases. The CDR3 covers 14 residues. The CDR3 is CASSQDPWSDTQYF. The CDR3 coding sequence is TGTGCCAGCAGCCAAGATCCCTGGTCAGATACGCAGTATTTT.

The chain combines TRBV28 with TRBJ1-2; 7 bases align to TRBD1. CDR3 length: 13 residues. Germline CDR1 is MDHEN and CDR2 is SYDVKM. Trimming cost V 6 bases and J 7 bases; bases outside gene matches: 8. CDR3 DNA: TGTGCCAGCAGCTATGACAGGGACGGTGGCTACACCTTC. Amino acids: CASSYDRDGGYTF.

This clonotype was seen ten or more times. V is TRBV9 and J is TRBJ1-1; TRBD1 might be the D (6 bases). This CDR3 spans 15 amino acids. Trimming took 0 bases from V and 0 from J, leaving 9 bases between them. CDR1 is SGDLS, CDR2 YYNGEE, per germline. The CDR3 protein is CASSVGGALNTEAFF. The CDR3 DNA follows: TGTGCCAGCAGCGTAGGGGGGGCTTTGAACACTGAAGCTTTCTTT.

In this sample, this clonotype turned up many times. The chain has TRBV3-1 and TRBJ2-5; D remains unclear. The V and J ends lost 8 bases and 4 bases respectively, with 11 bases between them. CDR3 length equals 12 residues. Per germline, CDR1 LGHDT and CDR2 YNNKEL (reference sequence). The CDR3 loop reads CASGSPAETQYF. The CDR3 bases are TGTGCCAGCGGCTCCCCGGCAGAGACCCAGTACTTC.

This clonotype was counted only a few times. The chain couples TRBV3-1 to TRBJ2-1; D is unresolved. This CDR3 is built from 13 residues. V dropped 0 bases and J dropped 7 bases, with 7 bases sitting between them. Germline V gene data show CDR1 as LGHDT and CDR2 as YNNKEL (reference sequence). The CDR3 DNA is TGTGCCAGCAGCCAAGAGGATATTAATGAGCAGTTCTTC. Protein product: CASSQEDINEQFF.

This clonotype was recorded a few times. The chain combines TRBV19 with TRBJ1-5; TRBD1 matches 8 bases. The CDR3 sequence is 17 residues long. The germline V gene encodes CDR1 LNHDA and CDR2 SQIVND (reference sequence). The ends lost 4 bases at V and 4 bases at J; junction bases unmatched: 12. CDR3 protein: CASSTIIDRGDNQPQHF. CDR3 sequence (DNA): TGTGCCAGTAGTACAATTATCGACAGGGGTGATAATCAGCCCCAGCATTTT. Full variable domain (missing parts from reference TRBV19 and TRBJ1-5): DGGITQSPKYLFRKEGQNVTLSCEQNLNHDAMYWYRQDPGQGLRLIYYSQIVNDFQKGDIAEGYSVSREKKESFPLTVTSAQKNPTAFYLCASSTIIDRGDNQPQHFGDGTRLSIL.

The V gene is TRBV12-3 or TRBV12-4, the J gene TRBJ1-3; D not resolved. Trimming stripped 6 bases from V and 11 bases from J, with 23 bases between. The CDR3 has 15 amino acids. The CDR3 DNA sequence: TGTGCCAGCAGGGGCTGGCGCAAGGGTTTTTTCGCCATATATTTT. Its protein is CASRGWRKGFFAIYF.

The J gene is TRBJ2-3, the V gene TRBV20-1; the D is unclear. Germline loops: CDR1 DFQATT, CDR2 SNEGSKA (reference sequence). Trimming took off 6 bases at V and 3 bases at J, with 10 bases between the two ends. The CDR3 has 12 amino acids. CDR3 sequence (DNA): TGCAGTGCCCTATCCCAGACAGATACGCAGTATTTT. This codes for CSALSQTDTQYF.

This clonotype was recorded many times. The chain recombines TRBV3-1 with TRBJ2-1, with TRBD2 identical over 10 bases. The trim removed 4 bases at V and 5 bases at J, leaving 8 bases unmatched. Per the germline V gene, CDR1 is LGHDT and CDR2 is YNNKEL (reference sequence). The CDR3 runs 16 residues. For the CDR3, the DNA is TGTGCCAGCAGCCCGGCTAGCGGGGGCCTGCACAATGAGCAGTTCTTC. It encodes CASSPASGGLHNEQFF.

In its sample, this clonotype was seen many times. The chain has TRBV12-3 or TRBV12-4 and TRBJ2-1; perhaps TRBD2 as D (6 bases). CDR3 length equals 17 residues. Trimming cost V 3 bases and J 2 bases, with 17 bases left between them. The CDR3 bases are TGTGCCAGCAGTTTGGGAGGACCTCGGCTGGCCTACAATGAGCAGTTCTTC. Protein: CASSLGGPRLAYNEQFF.